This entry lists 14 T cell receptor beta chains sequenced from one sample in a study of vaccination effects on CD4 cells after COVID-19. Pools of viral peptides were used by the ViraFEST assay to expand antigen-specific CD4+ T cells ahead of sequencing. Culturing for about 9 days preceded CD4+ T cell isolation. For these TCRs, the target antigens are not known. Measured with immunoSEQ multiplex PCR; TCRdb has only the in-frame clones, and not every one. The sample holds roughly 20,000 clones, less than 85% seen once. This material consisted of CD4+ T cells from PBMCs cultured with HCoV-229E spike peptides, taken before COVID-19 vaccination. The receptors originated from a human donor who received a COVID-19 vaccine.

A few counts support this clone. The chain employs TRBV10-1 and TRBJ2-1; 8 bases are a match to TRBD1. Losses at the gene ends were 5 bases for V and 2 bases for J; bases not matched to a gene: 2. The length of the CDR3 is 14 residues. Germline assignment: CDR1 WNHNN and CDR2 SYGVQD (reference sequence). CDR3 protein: CASSRQGTYNEQFF. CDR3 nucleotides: TGCGCCAGCAGTAGACAGGGGACCTACAATGAGCAGTTCTTC.

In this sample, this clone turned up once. The CDR3: CSVGGATNEKLFF. In DNA form, the CDR3 reads TGCAGCGTTGGGGGGGCAACTAATGAAAAACTGTTTTTT. The chain carries TRBV29-1 and TRBJ1-4; D may be TRBD1 (5 bases). Germline assignment: CDR1 SQVTM and CDR2 ANQGSEA. CDR3 length: 13 residues. Trimming pared 4 bases from V and 0 bases from J, leaving 6 bases between. The full variable domain, completed using reference TRBV29-1 and TRBJ1-4, is SAVISQKPSRDICQRGTSLTIQCQVDSQVTMMFWYRQQPGQSLTLIATANQGSEATYESGFVIDKFPISRPNLTFSTLTVSNMSPEDSSIYLCSVGGATNEKLFFGSGTQLSVL.

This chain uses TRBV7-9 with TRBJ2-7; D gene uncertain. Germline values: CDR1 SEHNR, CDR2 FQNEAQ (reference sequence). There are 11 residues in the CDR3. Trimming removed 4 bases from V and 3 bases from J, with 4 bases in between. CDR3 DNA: TGTGCCAGCAGCTCCTACTACGAGCAGTACTTC. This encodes CASSSYYEQYF.

The CDR3 DNA follows: TGTGCCAGCAGATCTTCCGGGACTAGCTCTTACGAGCAGTACTTC. Amino acid sequence: CASRSSGTSSYEQYF. The V gene is TRBV6-5, the J gene TRBJ2-7; 9 nucleotides match TRBD2. The CDR3 has 15 residues. CDR1 is MNHEY, CDR2 SVGAGI, per germline. Losses at the gene ends were 6 bases for V and 4 bases for J; bases not matched to a gene: 10.

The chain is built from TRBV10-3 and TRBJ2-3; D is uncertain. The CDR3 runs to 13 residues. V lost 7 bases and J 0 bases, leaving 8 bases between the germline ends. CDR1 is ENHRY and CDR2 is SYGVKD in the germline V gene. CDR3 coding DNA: TGTGCCATCACTTCCACCAGCACAGATACGCAGTATTTT. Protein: CAITSTSTDTQYF.

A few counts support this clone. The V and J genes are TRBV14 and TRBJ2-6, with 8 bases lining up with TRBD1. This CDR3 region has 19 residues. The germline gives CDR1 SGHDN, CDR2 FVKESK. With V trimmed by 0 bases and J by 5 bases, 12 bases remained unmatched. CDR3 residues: CASSQDLTGGRNWANVLTF. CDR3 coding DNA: TGTGCCAGCAGCCAAGATCTAACAGGGGGGAGGAACTGGGCCAACGTCCTGACTTTC.

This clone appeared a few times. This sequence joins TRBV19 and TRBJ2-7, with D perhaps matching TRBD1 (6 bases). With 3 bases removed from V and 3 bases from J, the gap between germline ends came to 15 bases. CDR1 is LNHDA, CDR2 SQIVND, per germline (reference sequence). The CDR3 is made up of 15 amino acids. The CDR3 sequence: CASSIRPRQDYEQYF. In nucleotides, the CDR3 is TGTGCCAGTAGTATCCGACCTCGACAGGACTACGAGCAGTACTTC.

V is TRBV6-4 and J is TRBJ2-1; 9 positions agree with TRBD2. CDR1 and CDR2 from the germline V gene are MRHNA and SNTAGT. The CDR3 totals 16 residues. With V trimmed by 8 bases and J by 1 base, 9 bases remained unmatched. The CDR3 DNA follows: TGTGCCAGCTCTACTCTAGCGGGGCCTTCCTACAATGAGCAGTTCTTC. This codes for CASSTLAGPSYNEQFF.

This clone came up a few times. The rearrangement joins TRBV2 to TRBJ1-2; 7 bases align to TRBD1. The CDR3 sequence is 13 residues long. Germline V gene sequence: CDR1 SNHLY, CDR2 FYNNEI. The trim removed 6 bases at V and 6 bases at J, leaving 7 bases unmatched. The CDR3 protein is CASSPYGTDGYTF. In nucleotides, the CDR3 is TGTGCCAGCAGCCCATACGGGACAGATGGCTACACCTTC.

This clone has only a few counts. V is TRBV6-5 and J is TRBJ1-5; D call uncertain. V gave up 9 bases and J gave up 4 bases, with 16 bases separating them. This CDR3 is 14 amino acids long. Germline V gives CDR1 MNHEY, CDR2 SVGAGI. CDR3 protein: CASSSGSGNQPQHF. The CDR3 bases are TGTGCCAGTAGCTCGGGAAGTGGGAATCAGCCCCAGCATTTT.

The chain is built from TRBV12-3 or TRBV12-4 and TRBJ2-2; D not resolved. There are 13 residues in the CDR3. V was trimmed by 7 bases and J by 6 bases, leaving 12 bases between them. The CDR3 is CASNGPPAGELFF. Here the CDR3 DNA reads TGTGCCAGCAACGGGCCCCCCGCCGGGGAGCTGTTTTTT.

CDR3 sequence reads: CASRSNLVLYEQYF. The CDR3 coding sequence is TGTGCCAGCAGATCTAATTTAGTACTCTACGAGCAGTACTTC. This chain joins TRBV6-5 and TRBJ2-7; D gene uncertain. CDR1 and CDR2 (germline): MNHEY, SVGAGI. The CDR3 consists of 14 residues. Deletions cut 6 bases from V and 3 bases from J, with 15 bases between.

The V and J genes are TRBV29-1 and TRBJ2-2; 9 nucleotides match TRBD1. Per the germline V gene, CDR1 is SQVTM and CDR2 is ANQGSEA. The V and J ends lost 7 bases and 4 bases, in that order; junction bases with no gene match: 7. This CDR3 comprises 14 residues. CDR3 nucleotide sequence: TGCAGCGGGACACAGGGGGCGAGCACCGGGGAGCTGTTTTTT. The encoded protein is CSGTQGASTGELFF.

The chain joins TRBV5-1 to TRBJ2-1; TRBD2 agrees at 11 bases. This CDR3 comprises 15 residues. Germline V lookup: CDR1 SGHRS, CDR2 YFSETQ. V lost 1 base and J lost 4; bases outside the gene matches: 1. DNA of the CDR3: TGCGCCAGCAGCTTGTTAGCGGGAGGGTACAATGAGCAGTTCTTC. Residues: CASSLLAGGYNEQFF.